These T cell receptor beta chains were read from a single sample in a study of identical twins. TCRdb re-called the 5' RACE reads with MiXCR, one entry per CDR3 protein. The sample yields 1.5 million to 2 million distinct CDR3 sequences, about 30% seen once. The sequencing input was cord blood. Source of these receptors: a newborn girl in good health. CDR3s include the opening cysteine and the closing phenylalanine or tryptophan. The D gene is left open where the match is weak. The size of a clone is reported for some rows only, either as once, few or many, or as a class for expanded clones.

size	V	J	D	DNA	CDR3
few	TRBV28	TRBJ1-1	NA	TGTGCCAGCACCTTCCGGCTGGGGGGCACTGAAGCTTTCTTT	CASTFRLGGTEAFF
NA	TRBV7-2	TRBJ2-1	NA	TGTGCCAGCACAACGACAGGCCGCTACACAGAGCAGTTCTTC	CASTTTGRYTEQFF
NA	TRBV5-1	TRBJ2-3	TRBD2	TGCGCCAGCAGCTTGGCTCTAGCGGGAAGAGATACGCAGTATTTT	CASSLALAGRDTQYF
few	TRBV14	TRBJ1-2	NA	TGTGCCAGCAGCCAAGTCTTTTACGGGACTAACTATGGCTACACCTTC	CASSQVFYGTNYGYTF
NA	TRBV7-2	TRBJ1-2	NA	TGTGCCAGCAGCTTAGCGGGCACAGGGAGAAGCTTCGGCTACACCTTC	CASSLAGTGRSFGYTF
NA	TRBV27	TRBJ2-7	TRBD1	TGTGCCAGCAGGCTCCGACAGGGGACCTACGAGCAGTACTTC	CASRLRQGTYEQYF
many	TRBV3-1	TRBJ2-5	TRBD2	TGTGCCAGCAAGCCCCGGGAGGGCTTTAAGACCCAGTACTTC	CASKPREGFKTQYF
NA	TRBV12-3/TRBV12-4	TRBJ2-5	NA	TGTGCCAGCAAGCGTCAAGTACAAGAGACCCAGTACTTC	CASKRQVQETQYF
NA	TRBV27	TRBJ2-1	TRBD2	TGTGCCAGCACCTCTAGCGGGAGGCTTAATGAGCAGTTCTTC	CASTSSGRLNEQFF
NA	TRBV13	TRBJ1-3	TRBD1	TGTGCCAGCAGCGCCAGACAGGGGTACTCTGGAAACACCATATATTTT	CASSARQGYSGNTIYF
NA	TRBV6-1	TRBJ2-3	NA	TGTGCCAGCAGTGAAGTATTCACAGATACGCAGTATTTT	CASSEVFTDTQYF
few	TRBV11-2	TRBJ2-7	NA	TGTGCCAGCAGCACCCCGAGACTTCCCTCCTACGAGCAGTACTTC	CASSTPRLPSYEQYF
NA	TRBV4-1	TRBJ2-2	NA	TGCGCCAGCAAGAGGGGAGAATTCCCCGGGGAGCTGTTTTTT	CASKRGEFPGELFF
NA	TRBV27	TRBJ2-1	NA	TGTGCCAGCAGTCGAGAAGTTGCCTACAATGAGCAGTTCTTC	CASSREVAYNEQFF
NA	TRBV25-1	TRBJ2-3	TRBD2	TGTGCCAGCAGTGAATTAGTAGCGCGGGAGGGGATGGCAGATACGCAGTATTTT	CASSELVAREGMADTQYF
few	TRBV29-1	TRBJ1-1	TRBD1	TGCAGCGTTTCGGGACAGCTGAACACTGAAGCTTTCTTT	CSVSGQLNTEAFF
NA	TRBV10-3	TRBJ1-4	TRBD1	TGTGCCATCGGTAAAGACAGGGAGGGTGAAAAACTGTTTTTT	CAIGKDREGEKLFF
few	TRBV7-8	TRBJ2-7	NA	TGTGCCAGCAGCTTACGACATCCAATGGCGGGCTCCTACGAGCAGTACTTC	CASSLRHPMAGSYEQYF
NA	TRBV20-1	TRBJ2-7	NA	TGCAGCTTAGGCAGGGGCAGCCTCTCCTACGAGCAGTACTTC	CSLGRGSLSYEQYF
few	TRBV6-6	TRBJ2-5	TRBD2	TGTGCCAGCAGTACCAGCGGGGGGGCAGAGACCCAGTACTTC	CASSTSGGAETQYF
NA	TRBV20-1	TRBJ2-1	NA	TGCAGTGCTATGCATAGAGGCAATGAGCAGTTCTTC	CSAMHRGNEQFF
NA	TRBV7-2	TRBJ2-7	TRBD1	TGTGCCAGCAGCCTCCTCCCGGGACAGGGAATCGAGCAGTACTTC	CASSLLPGQGIEQYF
few	TRBV7-9	TRBJ1-6	NA	TGTGCCAGCAGGGAACAGAGCTCCTATAATTCACCCCTCCACTTT	CASREQSSYNSPLHF
NA	TRBV29-1	TRBJ1-3	NA	TGCAGCGTTGAAGATCGGCCGGATTCTGGAAACACCATATATTTT	CSVEDRPDSGNTIYF
NA	TRBV20-1	TRBJ2-7	NA	TGCAGTGCTAGAGATCTAGCGTTGAGCTCCTACGAGCAGTACTTC	CSARDLALSSYEQYF
few	TRBV20-1	TRBJ2-6	NA	TGCAGTGCTAGAGATCACCTCTCTACGTCTGGGGCCAACGTCCTGACTTTC	CSARDHLSTSGANVLTF
NA	TRBV5-1	TRBJ2-3	NA	TGCGCCAGCAGCAGACAGAAGCTCACAGATACGCAGTATTTT	CASSRQKLTDTQYF
few	TRBV6-2/TRBV6-3	TRBJ2-3	NA	TGTGCCAGCAGTGACACAGGGGGGGTCACAGATACGCAGTATTTT	CASSDTGGVTDTQYF
NA	TRBV5-1	TRBJ2-3	TRBD2	TGCGCCAGCAGTACCGGGACTAGCGGGGTGCAGAGCACAGATACGCAGTATTTT	CASSTGTSGVQSTDTQYF
NA	TRBV20-1	TRBJ2-5	TRBD2	TGCAGTGCTAGCCCCCTAGCGGGTAATCGTGAGACCCAGTACTTC	CSASPLAGNRETQYF
NA	TRBV6-6	TRBJ1-2	NA	TGTGCCAGCAGTTACGGGGGGGAGGTCTATGGCTACACCTTC	CASSYGGEVYGYTF
NA	TRBV9	TRBJ1-1	NA	TGTGCCAGCAGCGCACTACCAGGGGCGCTGGGGAACACTGAAGCTTTCTTT	CASSALPGALGNTEAFF
NA	TRBV13	TRBJ2-1	NA	TGTGCCAGCAGCTTACCCCCCGGCGATGAGCAGTTCTTC	CASSLPPGDEQFF
NA	TRBV4-2	TRBJ2-7	NA	TGTGCCAGCAGCCAAGATCGGGTTTCCGACTACGAGCAGTACTTC	CASSQDRVSDYEQYF
few	TRBV28	TRBJ2-5	NA	TGTGCCAGCAGTTTCGGTATGGAGACCCAGTACTTC	CASSFGMETQYF
many	TRBV7-9	TRBJ2-3	TRBD1	TGTGCCAGCAGCTTTCGGGATGGACAGGGTTACGATACGCAGTATTTT	CASSFRDGQGYDTQYF
NA	TRBV20-1	TRBJ2-1	TRBD2	TGCAGTGCTAAGGATCAAAGCGGGGATTCCTACAATGAGCAGTTCTTC	CSAKDQSGDSYNEQFF
NA	TRBV19	TRBJ1-5	NA	TGTGCCACCAGTATCGGGATTTATAGCAATCAGCCCCAGCATTTT	CATSIGIYSNQPQHF
many	TRBV29-1	TRBJ2-4	NA	TGCAGCGTTGGACTAGCCAAAAACATTCAGTACTTC	CSVGLAKNIQYF